Shown below are 8 T cell receptor beta chains from a single sample sequenced in a study of T cell repertoires in cytomegalovirus infection. TCRdb analysed the reads with MiXCR anew, one entry per CDR3 protein. The table records about 230,000 distinct CDR3 sequences, roughly 22% of them present only once. Sequencing used CD8+ T cells from PBMCs. The receptors were sampled from a human donor in good health (CMV status not recorded). Some clones in this sample may be carry-over from other donors' samples.

This clonotype has more than one count but fewer than ten. The chain combines TRBV2 with TRBJ1-5; no firm D call. CDR1 SNHLY and CDR2 FYNNEI come from the germline V gene. The length of the CDR3 is 14 residues. Deletions cut 9 bases from V and 0 bases from J, with 12 bases between. CDR3 in amino acids: CASQGLVSNQPQHF. CDR3 in DNA: TGTGCCAGTCAAGGGCTGGTTAGCAATCAGCCCCAGCATTTT.

J is TRBJ1-2 and V is TRBV5-6; the match to TRBD1 covers 12 bases. Germline assignment: CDR1 SGHDT and CDR2 YYEEEE. With 3 bases clipped from V and 5 bases from J, the junction kept 5 bases outside the gene matches. The CDR3 covers 15 residues. The CDR3 reads CASSSGTGGGYGYTF. DNA for the CDR3: TGTGCCAGCAGCTCAGGGACAGGGGGCGGATATGGCTACACCTTC.

This clonotype has more than one count but fewer than ten. The V and J genes are TRBV6-5 and TRBJ2-1; D is perhaps TRBD1 or TRBD2 (5 bases each). This CDR3 has 15 residues. V was shortened by 5 bases and J by 4 bases, with 15 bases between the two germline ends. The V gene's germline CDR1 is MNHEY and CDR2 SVGAGI. The CDR3 region has the DNA TGTGCCAGCAGTACCCCGGGACGGGGTTACAATGAGCAGTTCTTC. Translating gives CASSTPGRGYNEQFF.

This clonotype has just a few counts. The genes are TRBV2 and TRBJ2-3, with D possibly being TRBD2 (6 bases). With 2 bases removed from V and 6 bases from J, the gap between germline ends came to 15 bases. Germline V gives CDR1 SNHLY, CDR2 FYNNEI. The CDR3 has 15 amino acids. This CDR3 reads CASSEFSGLVDTQYF. The CDR3 bases are TGTGCCAGCAGTGAATTCAGCGGGCTCGTGGATACGCAGTATTTT.

Comments on this clonotype: A clone one base away is much larger, so this may be a read error. The chain is built from TRBV6-2 or TRBV6-3 and TRBJ2-5; 7 bases map to TRBD1. The CDR3 loop spans 13 amino acids. From germline, CDR1 is MNHEY and CDR2 SVGEGT. The CDR3 region is CTSSPTGHETQYF. The CDR3 bases are TGTACCAGCAGCCCGACAGGGCATGAGACCCAGTACTTC.

To note about this clonotype: One end of the junction varies from germline; a read error may be responsible. The CDR3 spells CANSTPGRGYNEQFF. Written as DNA, the CDR3 is TGTGCCAACAGTACCCCGGGACGGGGTTACAATGAGCAGTTCTTC. The chain has TRBV6-8 and TRBJ2-1; D possibly matches TRBD1 or TRBD2 (5 bases each). The germline V gene encodes CDR1 MNHGY and CDR2 SAAAGT. This CDR3 contains 15 residues.

The rearrangement joins TRBV28 to TRBJ2-7; 11 nucleotides align to TRBD2. With 5 bases clipped from V and 3 bases from J, the junction kept 6 bases outside the gene matches. The CDR3 has 15 amino acids. CDR1 is MDHEN, CDR2 SYDVKM, per germline. CDR3 region: CASSLLAGANYEQYF. CDR3 nucleotides: TGTGCCAGCAGTCTACTAGCGGGGGCTAACTACGAGCAGTACTTC.

The V and J genes are TRBV5-6 and TRBJ2-7; D unclear. This CDR3 comprises 15 residues. Germline V gene lookup returns CDR1 SGHDT and CDR2 YYEEEE. V gave up 2 bases and J gave up 5 bases, with 17 bases separating them. The CDR3 nucleotides read TGTGCCAGCAGCTTAATCTCCCAGACGAGGAACGAGCAGTACTTC. Its translation: CASSLISQTRNEQYF.